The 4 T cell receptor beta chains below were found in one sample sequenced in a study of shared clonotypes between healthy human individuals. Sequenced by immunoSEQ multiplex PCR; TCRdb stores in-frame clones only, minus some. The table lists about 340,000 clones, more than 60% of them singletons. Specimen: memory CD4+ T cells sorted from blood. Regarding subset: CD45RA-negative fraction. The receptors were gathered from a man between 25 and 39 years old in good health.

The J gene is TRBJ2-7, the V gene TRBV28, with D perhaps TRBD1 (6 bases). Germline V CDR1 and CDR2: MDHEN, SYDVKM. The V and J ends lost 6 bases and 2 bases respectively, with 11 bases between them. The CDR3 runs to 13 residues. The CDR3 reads CASSQGIPYEQYF. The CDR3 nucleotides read TGTGCCAGCAGCCAGGGGATACCCTACGAGCAGTACTTC. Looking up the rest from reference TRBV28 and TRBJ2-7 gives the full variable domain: DVKVTQSSRYLVKRTGEKVFLECVQDMDHENMFWYRQDPGLGLRLIYFSYDVKMKEKGDIPEGYSVSREKKERFSLILESASTNQTSMYLCASSQGIPYEQYFGPGTRLTVT.

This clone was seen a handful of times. CDR3 DNA: TGTGCCTGGACAGGGGTAGGGGCCGCTAACTATGGCTACACCTTC. It specifies CAWTGVGAANYGYTF. The chain uses TRBV30 and TRBJ1-2, with a possible D match to TRBD1 (6 bases). CDR3 length equals 15 residues. Trimming stripped 4 bases from V and 0 bases from J, with 15 bases between. CDR1 is GTSNPN and CDR2 is SVGIG in the germline V gene (reference sequence).

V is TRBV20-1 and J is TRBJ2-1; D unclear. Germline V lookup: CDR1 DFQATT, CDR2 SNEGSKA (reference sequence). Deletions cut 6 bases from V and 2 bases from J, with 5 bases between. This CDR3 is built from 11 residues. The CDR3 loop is CSATAYNEQFF. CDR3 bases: TGCAGTGCGACCGCCTACAATGAGCAGTTCTTC.

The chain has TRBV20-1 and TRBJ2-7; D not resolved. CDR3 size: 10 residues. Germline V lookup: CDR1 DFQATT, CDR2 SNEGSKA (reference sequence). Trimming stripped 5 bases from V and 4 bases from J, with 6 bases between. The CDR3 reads CSAWSYEQYF. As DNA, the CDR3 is TGCAGTGCTTGGTCGTACGAGCAGTACTTC.